This T cell receptor beta chain was found in a study of control samples from healthy donors and cancer patients. The protocol was immunoSEQ multiplex PCR, while the TCRdb copy is restricted to in-frame clones and leaves out a portion. The data contain roughly 120,000 clones, more than 70% of them singletons. The CDR3 runs 11 residues. V was shortened by 3 bases and J by 3 bases, with 2 bases between the two germline ends. The receptor was isolated from a woman aged 70-85 years in good health. Sequencing used blood. The chain links TRBV12-3 or TRBV12-4 to TRBJ1-2; D call uncertain. The chain's CDR3 is CASSLDYGYTF. The CDR3 DNA reads as TGTGCCAGCAGTTTGGACTATGGCTACACCTTC.